The T cell receptor (beta chain) under discussion was sequenced for a study of shared clonotypes between healthy human individuals. General study results and limits: A small donor pool kept down the genetic and exposure-history diversity that was represented.

Cells designated naive CD8 were CD45RO-negative and were positively selected for CCR7, with terminally differentiated effector memory CD45RA+ cells excluded. Libraries were prepared by immunoSEQ multiplex PCR; TCRdb keeps only in-frame clonotypes and omits some of them. The sample consists of some 800,000 clones, over 90% of them appearing once. As to this clone: The antigen remains unidentified.

The CDR3 length is 14 residues. CDR1 and CDR2 from the germline V gene are MNHEY and SVGAGI. Trimming at V came to 6 bases and at J to 3 bases, leaving 4 bases not matched to a gene. Sequencing input: naive CD8+ T cells sorted from blood. The TCR was taken from a man younger than 45 in good health. The V and J genes are TRBV6-5 and TRBJ2-3; the match to TRBD2 covers 9 bases. The CDR3 DNA follows: TGTGCCAGCAGCCCGGGACTAGCAACAGATACGCAGTATTTT. It codes for CASSPGLATDTQYF.